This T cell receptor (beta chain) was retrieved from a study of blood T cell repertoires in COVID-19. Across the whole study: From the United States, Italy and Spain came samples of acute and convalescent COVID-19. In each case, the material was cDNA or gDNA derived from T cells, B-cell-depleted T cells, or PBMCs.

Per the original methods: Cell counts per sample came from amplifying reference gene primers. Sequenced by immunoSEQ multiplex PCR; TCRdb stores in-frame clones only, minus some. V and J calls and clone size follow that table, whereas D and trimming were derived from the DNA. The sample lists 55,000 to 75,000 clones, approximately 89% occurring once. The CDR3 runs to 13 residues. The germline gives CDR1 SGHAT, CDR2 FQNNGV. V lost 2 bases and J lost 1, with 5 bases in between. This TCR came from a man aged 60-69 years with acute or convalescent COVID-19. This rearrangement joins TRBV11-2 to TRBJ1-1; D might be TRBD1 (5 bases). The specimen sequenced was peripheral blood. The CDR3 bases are TGTGCCAGCAGCTTACAGGGGAACACTGAAGCTTTCTTT. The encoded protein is CASSLQGNTEAFF.